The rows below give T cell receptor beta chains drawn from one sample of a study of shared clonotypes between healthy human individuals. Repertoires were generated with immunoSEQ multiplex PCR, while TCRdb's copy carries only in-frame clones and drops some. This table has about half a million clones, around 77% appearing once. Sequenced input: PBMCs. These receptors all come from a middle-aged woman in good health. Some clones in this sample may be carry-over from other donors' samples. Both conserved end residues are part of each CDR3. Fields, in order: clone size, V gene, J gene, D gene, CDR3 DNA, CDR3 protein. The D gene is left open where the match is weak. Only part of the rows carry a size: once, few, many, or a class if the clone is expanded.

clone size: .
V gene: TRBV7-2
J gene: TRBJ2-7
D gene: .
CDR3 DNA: TGTGCCAGCAGCTACCCCCGGACAGCTTTCTACGAGCAGTACTTC
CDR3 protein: CASSYPRTAFYEQYF

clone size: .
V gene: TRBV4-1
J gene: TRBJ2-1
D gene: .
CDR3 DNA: TGCGCCAGCAGCCAAGGCGGGGACCCCGGGGTTAATGAGCAGTTCTTC
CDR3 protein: CASSQGGDPGVNEQFF

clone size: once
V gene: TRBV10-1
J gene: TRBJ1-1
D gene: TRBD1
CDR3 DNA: TGCGCCAGCAGTGCGTACAACGATCGGGACAGGGGATTTGAAGCTTTCTTT
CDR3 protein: CASSAYNDRDRGFEAFF

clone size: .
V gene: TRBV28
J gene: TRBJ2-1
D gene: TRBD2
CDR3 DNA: TGTGCCAGCAGACCCAGCGGGAGCTCCTACAATGAGCAGTTCTTC
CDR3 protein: CASRPSGSSYNEQFF

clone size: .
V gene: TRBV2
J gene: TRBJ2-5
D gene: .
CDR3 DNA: TGTGCCAGCAGTGAGTTGGCGTTCCAGTACTTC
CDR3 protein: CASSELAFQYF

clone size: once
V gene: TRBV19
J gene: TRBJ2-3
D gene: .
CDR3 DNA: TGTGCCAGTAGTTTGGGACCAGTCTCAGATACGCAGTATTTT
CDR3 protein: CASSLGPVSDTQYF

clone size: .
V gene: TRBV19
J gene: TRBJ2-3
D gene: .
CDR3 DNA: TGTGCCAGTAGTATCCCCCAGGATCCCACAGATACGCGGTATTTT
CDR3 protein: CASSIPQDPTDTRYF

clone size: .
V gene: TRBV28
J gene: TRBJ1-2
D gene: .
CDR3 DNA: TGTGCCAGCATAAGTATGGATGGCTACACCTTC
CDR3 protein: CASISMDGYTF

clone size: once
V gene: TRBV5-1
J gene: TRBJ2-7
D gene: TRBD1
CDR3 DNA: TGCGCCAGCAGTCATCCGACAGGGGGGAGCTCCTACGAGCAGTACTTC
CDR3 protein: CASSHPTGGSSYEQYF

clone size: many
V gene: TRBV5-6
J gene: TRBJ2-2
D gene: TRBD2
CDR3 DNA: TGTGCCAGCAGCTTACTAGCGGGCACCGGGGAGCTGTTTTTT
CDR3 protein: CASSLLAGTGELFF

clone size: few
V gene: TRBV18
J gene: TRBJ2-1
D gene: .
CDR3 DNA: TGTGCCAGCTCACCACCTTACAATGAGCAGTTCTTC
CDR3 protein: CASSPPYNEQFF

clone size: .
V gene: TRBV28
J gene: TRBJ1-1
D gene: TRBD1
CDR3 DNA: TGTGCCAGCAGTCCGGGACAGGGATTAAAGAACACTGAAGCTTTCTTT
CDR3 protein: CASSPGQGLKNTEAFF

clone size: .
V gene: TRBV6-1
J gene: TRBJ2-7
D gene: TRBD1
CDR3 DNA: TGTGCCAGCAGGACAGGGGTCTACGAGCAGTACTTC
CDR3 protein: CASRTGVYEQYF

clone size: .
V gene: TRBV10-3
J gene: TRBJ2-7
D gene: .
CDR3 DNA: TGTGCCATCGCCGGGGGGCTGTTGTGGGAGCAGTACTTC
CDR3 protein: CAIAGGLLWEQYF

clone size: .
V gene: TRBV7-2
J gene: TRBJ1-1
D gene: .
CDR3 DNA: TGTGCCAGCAGCCCCGATGTGGCAATTTGGACTGAAGCTTTCTTT
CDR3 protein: CASSPDVAIWTEAFF

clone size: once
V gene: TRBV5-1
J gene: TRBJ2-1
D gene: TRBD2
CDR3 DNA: TGCGCCAGCAGCTCGGGCCGAGGGACTAGCGGGAGGACCAATGAGCAGTTCTTC
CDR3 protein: CASSSGRGTSGRTNEQFF